This T cell receptor beta chain was sequenced in a study of siplizumab effects on memory and regulatory T cells. As regards this clone: Its antigen remains unknown.

General study points: The mean Treg-derived percentage of mappable alloreactive CD4+ clones was around 69% with siplizumab compared with roughly 26% in controls. In unstimulated cells, naive T cells appeared more diverse than memory T cells and seemed major alloresponse contributors.

In each sample, roughly 97,000 TCR templates were assayed. The protocol was immunoSEQ multiplex PCR, while the TCRdb copy is restricted to in-frame clones and leaves out a portion. The profile covers some 62,000 clones, with 83% appearing a single time and less than 4% taken by the ten largest. The CDR3 contains 16 residues. CDR1 is SGHNT, CDR2 YYREEE, per germline (reference sequence). With 4 bases removed from V and 5 bases from J, the gap between germline ends came to 21 bases. Unstimulated subsets comprising naive, memory, effector memory and TEMRA cells were sequenced in three donor pairs. This receptor was taken from a human donor in good health. The chain uses TRBV5-4 and TRBJ2-5; a possible D gene is TRBD2 (6 bases). The material sequenced was memory CD4+ T cells sorted from blood. The CDR3, as DNA: TGTGCCAGCAGCAAAACAACGGGGGTTTTCGGGGAGACCCAGTACTTC. It encodes CASSKTTGVFGETQYF.